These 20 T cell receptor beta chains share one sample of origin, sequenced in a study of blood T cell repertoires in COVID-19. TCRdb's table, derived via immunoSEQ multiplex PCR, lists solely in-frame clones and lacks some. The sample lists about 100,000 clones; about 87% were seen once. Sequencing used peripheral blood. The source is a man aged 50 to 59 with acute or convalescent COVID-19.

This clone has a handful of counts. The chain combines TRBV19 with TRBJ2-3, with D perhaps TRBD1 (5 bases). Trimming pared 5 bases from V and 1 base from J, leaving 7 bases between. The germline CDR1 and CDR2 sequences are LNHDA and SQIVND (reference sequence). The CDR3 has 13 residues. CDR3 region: CASSLRGTDTQYF. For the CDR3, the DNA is TGTGCCAGTAGTCTCAGGGGCACAGATACGCAGTATTTT.

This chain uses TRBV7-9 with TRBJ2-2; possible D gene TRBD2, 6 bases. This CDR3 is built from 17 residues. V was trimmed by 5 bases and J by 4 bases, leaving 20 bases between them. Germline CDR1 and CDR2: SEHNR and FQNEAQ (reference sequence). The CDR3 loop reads CASSRYFSLAITGELFF. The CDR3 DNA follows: TGTGCCAGCAGCCGATACTTCTCCCTAGCGATCACCGGGGAGCTGTTTTTT.

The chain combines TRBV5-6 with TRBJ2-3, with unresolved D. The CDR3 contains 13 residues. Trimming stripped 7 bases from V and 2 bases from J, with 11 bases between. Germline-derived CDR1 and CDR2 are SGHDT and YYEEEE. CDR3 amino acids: CASGTDPTDTQYF. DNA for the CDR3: TGTGCCAGCGGTACAGACCCCACAGATACGCAGTATTTT.

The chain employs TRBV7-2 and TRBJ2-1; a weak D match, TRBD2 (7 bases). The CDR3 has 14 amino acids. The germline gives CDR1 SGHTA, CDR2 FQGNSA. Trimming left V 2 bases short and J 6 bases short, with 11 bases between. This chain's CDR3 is CASSLRGARNEQFF. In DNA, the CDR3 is TGTGCCAGCAGCTTACGGGGGGCCCGCAATGAGCAGTTCTTC.

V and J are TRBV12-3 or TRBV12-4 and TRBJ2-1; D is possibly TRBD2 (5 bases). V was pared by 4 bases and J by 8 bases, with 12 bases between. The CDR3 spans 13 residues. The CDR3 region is CASSYSGSDEQFF. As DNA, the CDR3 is TGTGCCAGCAGTTACTCGGGGTCGGATGAGCAGTTCTTC.

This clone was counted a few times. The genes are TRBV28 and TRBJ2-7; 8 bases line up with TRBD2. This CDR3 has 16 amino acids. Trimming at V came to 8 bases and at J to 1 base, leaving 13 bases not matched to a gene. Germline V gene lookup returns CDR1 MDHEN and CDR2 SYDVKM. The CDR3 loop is CASHKGPSGLSYEQYF. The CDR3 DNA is TGTGCCAGCCACAAAGGGCCTAGCGGGTTGTCCTACGAGCAGTACTTC.

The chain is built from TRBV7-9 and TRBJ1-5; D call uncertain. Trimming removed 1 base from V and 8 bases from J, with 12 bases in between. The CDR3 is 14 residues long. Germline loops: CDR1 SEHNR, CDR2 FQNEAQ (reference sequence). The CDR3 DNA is TGTGCCAGCAGCTTAGGACAACCTAGCGAGCCCCAGCATTTT. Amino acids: CASSLGQPSEPQHF.

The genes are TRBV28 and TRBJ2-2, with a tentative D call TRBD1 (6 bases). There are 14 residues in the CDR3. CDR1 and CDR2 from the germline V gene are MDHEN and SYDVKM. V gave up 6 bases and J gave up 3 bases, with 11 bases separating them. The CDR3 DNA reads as TGTGCCAGCAGGTCGGCAGGGGACACCGGGGAGCTGTTTTTT. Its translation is CASRSAGDTGELFF.

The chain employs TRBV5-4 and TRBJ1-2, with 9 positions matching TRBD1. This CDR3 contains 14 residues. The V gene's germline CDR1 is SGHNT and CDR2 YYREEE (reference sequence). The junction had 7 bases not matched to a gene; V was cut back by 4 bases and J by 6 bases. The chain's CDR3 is CASSRPQGADGYTF. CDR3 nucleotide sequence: TGTGCCAGCAGCAGACCACAGGGGGCGGATGGCTACACCTTC.

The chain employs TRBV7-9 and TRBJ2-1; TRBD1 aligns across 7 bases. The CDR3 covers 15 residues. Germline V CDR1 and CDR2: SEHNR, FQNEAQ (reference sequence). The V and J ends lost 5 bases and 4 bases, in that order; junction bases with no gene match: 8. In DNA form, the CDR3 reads TGTGCCAGCAGCCCCCCCGGGACAGCTTACAATGAGCAGTTCTTC. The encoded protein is CASSPPGTAYNEQFF.

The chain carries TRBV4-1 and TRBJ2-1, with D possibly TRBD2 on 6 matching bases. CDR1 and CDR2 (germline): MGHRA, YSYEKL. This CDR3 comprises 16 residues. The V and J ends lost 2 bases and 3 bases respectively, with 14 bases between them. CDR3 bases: TGCGCCAGCAGCCAACCGGGGGTAGCGGACTACAATGAGCAGTTCTTC. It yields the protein CASSQPGVADYNEQFF.

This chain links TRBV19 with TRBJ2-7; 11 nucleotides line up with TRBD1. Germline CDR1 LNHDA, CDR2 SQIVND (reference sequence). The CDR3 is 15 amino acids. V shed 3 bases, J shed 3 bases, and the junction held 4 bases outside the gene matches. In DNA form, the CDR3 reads TGTGCCAGTAGTATTGGGGGACAGGGGGTCTACGAGCAGTACTTC. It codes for CASSIGGQGVYEQYF.

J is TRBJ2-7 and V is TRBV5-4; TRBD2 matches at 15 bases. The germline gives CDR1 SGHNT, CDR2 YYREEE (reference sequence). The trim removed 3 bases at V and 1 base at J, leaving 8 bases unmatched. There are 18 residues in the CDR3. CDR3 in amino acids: CASSSTGTSGGWSYEQYF. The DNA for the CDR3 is TGTGCCAGCAGCTCAACCGGGACTAGCGGGGGGTGGTCCTACGAGCAGTACTTC.

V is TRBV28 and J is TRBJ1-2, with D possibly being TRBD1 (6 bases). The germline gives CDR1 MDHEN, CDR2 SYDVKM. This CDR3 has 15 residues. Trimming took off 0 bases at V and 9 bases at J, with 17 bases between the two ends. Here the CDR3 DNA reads TGTGCCAGCAGTTTATGGGGGGCCGGAGAAGAGCGCTACACCTTC. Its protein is CASSLWGAGEERYTF.

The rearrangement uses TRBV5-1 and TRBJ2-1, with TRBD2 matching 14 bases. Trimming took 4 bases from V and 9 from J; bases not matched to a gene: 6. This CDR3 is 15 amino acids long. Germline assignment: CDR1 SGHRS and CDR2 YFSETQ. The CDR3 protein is CASSHGTSGSGEQFF. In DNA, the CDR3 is TGCGCCAGCAGCCATGGGACTAGCGGGAGCGGTGAGCAGTTCTTC. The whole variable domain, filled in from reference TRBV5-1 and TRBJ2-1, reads KAGVTQTPRYLIKTRGQQVTLSCSPISGHRSVSWYQQTPGQGLQFLFEYFSETQRNKGNFPGRFSGRQFSNSRSEMNVSTLELGDSALYLCASSHGTSGSGEQFFGPGTRLTVL.

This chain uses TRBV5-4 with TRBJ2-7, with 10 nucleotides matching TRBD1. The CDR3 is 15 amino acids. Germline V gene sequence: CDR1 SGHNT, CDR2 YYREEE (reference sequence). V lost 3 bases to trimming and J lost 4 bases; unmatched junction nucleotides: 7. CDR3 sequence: CASSSSRTGGYEQYF. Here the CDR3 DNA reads TGTGCCAGCAGCTCGTCCCGGACAGGGGGTTACGAGCAGTACTTC.

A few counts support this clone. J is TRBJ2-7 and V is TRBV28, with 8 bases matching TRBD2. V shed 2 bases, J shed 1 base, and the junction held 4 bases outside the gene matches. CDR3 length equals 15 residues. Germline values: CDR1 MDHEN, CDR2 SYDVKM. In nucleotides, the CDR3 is TGTGCCAGCAGTTTAAGGGTAGCGGGGTCCTACGAGCAGTACTTC. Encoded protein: CASSLRVAGSYEQYF.

The CDR3 coding sequence is TGTGCCAGCAGATTAAGGGGGAGGGCCGATGAGCAGTTCTTC. Amino acid sequence: CASRLRGRADEQFF. The chain employs TRBV7-9 and TRBJ2-1; the D gene is possibly TRBD2 (7 bases). This CDR3 is built from 14 residues. Trimming took off 6 bases at V and 8 bases at J, with 17 bases between the two ends. CDR1 SEHNR and CDR2 FQNEAQ come from the germline V gene (reference sequence).

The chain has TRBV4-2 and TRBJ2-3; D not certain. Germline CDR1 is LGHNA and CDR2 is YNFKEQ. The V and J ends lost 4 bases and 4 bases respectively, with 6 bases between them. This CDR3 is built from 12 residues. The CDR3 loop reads CASSPRADTQYF. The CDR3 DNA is TGTGCCAGCAGCCCCCGGGCAGATACGCAGTATTTT.

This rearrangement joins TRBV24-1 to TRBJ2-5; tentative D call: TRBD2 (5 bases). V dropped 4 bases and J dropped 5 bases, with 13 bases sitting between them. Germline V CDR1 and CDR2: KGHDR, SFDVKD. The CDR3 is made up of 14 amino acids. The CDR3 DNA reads TGTGCCACCAGTGACACTCGCCGGAGGGAGACCCAGTACTTC. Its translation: CATSDTRRRETQYF.